The 32 T cell receptor beta chains in this list originate from one sample, sequenced in a study of PD-L1 blockade in urothelial cancer. Time point noted: peripheral blood 6 weeks after treatment start. Some clones are missing from TCRdb's copy, which holds only in-frame ones; the method was immunoSEQ multiplex PCR. The sample has around 21,000 clones, around four fifths seen once; the top ten hold about 1.8%. The sequencing here drew on PBMCs, taken around atezolizumab (anti-PD-L1) treatment. Receptors originate from a man over 45 with urothelial cancer.

This chain connects TRBV14 to TRBJ2-7; D not resolved. The CDR3 is 13 amino acids. The V and J ends lost 7 bases and 5 bases respectively, with 15 bases between them. Looked up from germline, CDR1 is SGHDN and CDR2 is FVKESK. Written as DNA, the CDR3 is TGTGCCAGCAATCGGCGGAGCCTAGACGAGCAGTACTTC. It specifies CASNRRSLDEQYF. Drawing the rest from reference TRBV14 and TRBJ2-7, the complete variable domain is EAGVTQFPSHSVIEKGQTVTLRCDPISGHDNLYWYRRVMGKEIKFLLHFVKESKQDESGMPNNRFLAERTGGTYSTLKVQPAELEDSGVYFCASNRRSLDEQYFGPGTRLTVT.

In this sample, this clone turned up once. The rearrangement links TRBV7-6 to TRBJ2-2; 7 nucleotides match TRBD1. This CDR3 spans 16 amino acids. Per the germline V gene, CDR1 is SGHVS and CDR2 is FNYEAQ. With 5 bases clipped from V and 4 bases from J, the junction kept 10 bases outside the gene matches. CDR3 loop: CASSLNRGGLTGELFF. In DNA, the CDR3 is TGTGCCAGCAGCCTAAACAGGGGTGGACTCACCGGGGAGCTGTTTTTT.

V gene TRBV5-1 combines with J gene TRBJ1-1; D perhaps matches TRBD1 (5 bases). The CDR3 length is 13 residues. Germline values: CDR1 SGHRS, CDR2 YFSETQ. The V gene lost 4 bases and the J gene lost 4 bases, with 11 bases spanning the gap. DNA for the CDR3: TGCGCCAGCAGCCGTCGACAGTTCACTGAAGCTTTCTTT. This gives the protein CASSRRQFTEAFF.

This chain uses TRBV4-2 with TRBJ2-3, with TRBD2 matching 7 bases. CDR3 length: 14 amino acids. V was clipped by 7 bases and J by 4 bases; unmatched bases: 8. Germline loops: CDR1 LGHNA, CDR2 YNFKEQ. As DNA, the CDR3 is TGTGCCAGCACCCCGTACGGGGGGTCAGATACGCAGTATTTT. Translating it yields CASTPYGGSDTQYF.

This clone appeared a few times. This chain joins TRBV7-8 and TRBJ1-6, with 7 bases matching TRBD1. J was trimmed by 7 bases and V by 5 bases; bases with no gene match: 2. Germline V gene sequence: CDR1 SGHVS, CDR2 FQNEAQ. This CDR3 spans 13 amino acids. DNA of the CDR3: TGTGCCAGCAGCCAACAGGGGAATTCACCCCTCCACTTT. As protein: CASSQQGNSPLHF.

The genes are TRBV28 and TRBJ2-1, with TRBD2 matching over 10 bases. Germline V gene lookup returns CDR1 MDHEN and CDR2 SYDVKM. This CDR3 has 15 residues. V gave up 5 bases and J gave up 3 bases; unmatched junction bases: 4. CDR3 amino acids: CASSPSGGHYNEQFF. In DNA, the CDR3 is TGTGCCAGCAGTCCTAGCGGGGGCCACTACAATGAGCAGTTCTTC.

This clone was recorded only once. The V call is TRBV2, the J call TRBJ2-1; D may be TRBD2 (6 bases). The CDR3 covers 14 residues. The V gene's germline CDR1 is SNHLY and CDR2 FYNNEI. Trimming cost V 3 bases and J 4 bases, with 10 bases left between them. This CDR3 reads CASSDRRGYNEQFF. CDR3 sequence (DNA): TGTGCCAGCAGTGATCGGAGGGGTTACAATGAGCAGTTCTTC.

The chain recombines TRBV18 with TRBJ2-5; 7 bases are shared with TRBD2. The CDR3 runs to 19 residues. Trimming took 2 bases from V and 5 from J; bases not matched to a gene: 20. Germline CDR1 is KGHSH and CDR2 is LQKENI. The CDR3 nucleotides read TGTGCCAGCTCACCAGGCCTAATTGGAGGGCGGGGGAGTAAGGAGACCCAGTACTTC. It translates to CASSPGLIGGRGSKETQYF.

In this sample, this clone turned up once. The V and J genes are TRBV9 and TRBJ1-1; 9 bases fit TRBD1. Germline CDR1 and CDR2: SGDLS and YYNGEE. This CDR3 spans 14 amino acids. V was clipped by 6 bases and J by 8 bases; unmatched bases: 11. CDR3: CASTRGGTGKEAFF. Here the CDR3 DNA reads TGTGCCAGCACGCGCGGCGGGACAGGGAAAGAAGCTTTCTTT.

This chain connects TRBV6-1 to TRBJ1-2; D unclear. This CDR3 has 13 residues. V was shortened by 4 bases and J by 2 bases, with 8 bases between the two germline ends. CDR1 and CDR2 (germline): MNHNS, SASEGT. The CDR3 DNA reads as TGTGCCAGCAGTGTAGCGGAGAACTATGGCTACACCTTC. It yields the protein CASSVAENYGYTF.

The chain is built from TRBV5-1 and TRBJ2-1; D possibly corresponds to TRBD2 (6 bases). The V gene lost 0 bases and the J gene lost 6 bases, with 10 bases spanning the gap. The CDR3 consists of 14 residues. Germline assignment: CDR1 SGHRS and CDR2 YFSETQ. The chain's CDR3 is CASSLAPGSNEQFF. For the CDR3, the DNA is TGCGCCAGCAGCTTGGCTCCCGGGAGCAATGAGCAGTTCTTC.

V usage is TRBV18 and J usage is TRBJ1-4, with D unresolved. Deletions cut 3 bases from V and 7 bases from J, with 15 bases between. This CDR3 has 15 residues. Germline V CDR1 and CDR2: KGHSH, LQKENI. CDR3 DNA: TGTGCCAGCTCACCGGTCGCAGGATCAGCTGAAAAACTGTTTTTT. Translating gives CASSPVAGSAEKLFF.

The V and J genes are TRBV2 and TRBJ2-1, with 7 bases aligning to TRBD1. The trim removed 3 bases at V and 12 bases at J, leaving 5 bases unmatched. The CDR3 is 12 residues long. Germline V gene sequence: CDR1 SNHLY, CDR2 FYNNEI. Here the CDR3 reads CASSDRQGGQFF. CDR3 bases: TGTGCCAGCAGTGATCGACAGGGTGGGCAGTTCTTC.

This chain links TRBV4-2 with TRBJ2-7; TRBD1 matches 7 bases. Trimming at V came to 0 bases and at J to 3 bases, leaving 5 bases not matched to a gene. Germline CDR1 LGHNA, CDR2 YNFKEQ. The CDR3 is made up of 15 amino acids. As DNA, the CDR3 is TGTGCCAGCAGCCAAGAGAGGACAGGCGTCTACGAGCAGTACTTC. This codes for CASSQERTGVYEQYF.

The chain combines TRBV7-3 with TRBJ2-3; the D gene is possibly TRBD2 (6 bases). V dropped 5 bases and J dropped 3 bases, with 9 bases sitting between them. The CDR3 runs to 13 residues. Germline-derived CDR1 and CDR2 are SGHTA and FQGTGA. The CDR3: CASSRGATDTQYF. CDR3 DNA sequence: TGTGCCAGCAGCCGCGGGGCGACAGATACGCAGTATTTT.

This clone was picked up a small number of times. This chain connects TRBV18 to TRBJ1-1; no clear D gene. Germline V gene sequence: CDR1 KGHSH, CDR2 LQKENI. V was shortened by 3 bases and J by 2 bases, with 10 bases between the two germline ends. The CDR3 is 14 residues long. The CDR3 is CASSPTKLNTEAFF. CDR3 bases: TGTGCCAGCTCACCCACAAAACTAAACACTGAAGCTTTCTTT.

This chain joins TRBV25-1 and TRBJ2-1, with a weak D call TRBD1 (6 bases). This CDR3 contains 16 residues. The germline gives CDR1 MGHDK, CDR2 SYGVNS. Trimming removed 5 bases at V and 4 bases at J, with 18 bases between. CDR3 bases: TGTGCCAGCAGTCAAATAGAGACAGGTGCGTACAATGAGCAGTTCTTC. Protein product: CASSQIETGAYNEQFF.

This clone was seen more than once but under ten times. DNA of the CDR3: TGTGCCTGGAGTCCCGCGGACAGACGTCTCTCTGGAAACACCATATATTTT. It translates to CAWSPADRRLSGNTIYF. V usage is TRBV30 and J usage is TRBJ1-3; TRBD1 is a possible D gene (6 bases). This CDR3 is 17 amino acids long. Trimming left V 2 bases short and J 0 bases short, with 17 bases between. The V gene's germline CDR1 is GTSNPN and CDR2 SVGIG (reference sequence).

The CDR3 sequence: CASSFRGGQETQYF. The CDR3 DNA sequence: TGTGCCAGCAGCTTTCGGGGGGGACAGGAGACCCAGTACTTC. The rearrangement joins TRBV7-2 to TRBJ2-5, with D possibly matching TRBD2 (8 bases). The V and J ends lost 3 bases and 5 bases respectively, with 13 bases between them. This CDR3 region has 14 residues. Germline CDR1 reads SGHTA; CDR2 reads FQGNSA. Complete variable domain (other parts from reference TRBV7-2 and TRBJ2-5): GAGVSQSPSNKVTEKGKDVELRCDPISGHTALYWYRQSLGQGLEFLIYFQGNSAPDKSGLPSDRFSAERTGGSVSTLTIQRTQQEDSAVYLCASSFRGGQETQYFGPGTRLLVL.

V gene TRBV30 combines with J gene TRBJ2-2, with TRBD1 identical over 8 bases. V was pared by 1 base and J by 1 base, with 2 bases of the junction left unmatched. Germline lookup yields CDR1 GTSNPN and CDR2 SVGIG (reference sequence). The CDR3 extends over 15 amino acids. CDR3 residues: CAWSAGTGNTGELFF. The CDR3 DNA reads as TGTGCCTGGAGTGCCGGGACAGGGAACACCGGGGAGCTGTTTTTT.

The V and J genes are TRBV6-5 and TRBJ2-4, with 8 bases identical to TRBD1. CDR3 length equals 15 residues. The V gene end was trimmed by 0 bases and the J gene end by 8 bases; junction bases not matched to a gene: 6. Germline CDR1 is MNHEY and CDR2 is SVGAGI. This CDR3 reads CASSYSTHRGDIQYF. CDR3 sequence (DNA): TGTGCCAGCAGTTACTCGACCCACAGGGGGGACATTCAGTACTTC.

This rearrangement joins TRBV11-2 to TRBJ2-2, with D tentatively TRBD1 (6 bases). V was shortened by 0 bases and J by 4 bases, with 9 bases between the two germline ends. Germline CDR1 reads SGHAT; CDR2 reads FQNNGV. This CDR3 has 15 amino acids. The CDR3 is CASSLDVQGTGELFF. Here the CDR3 DNA reads TGTGCCAGCAGCTTAGACGTACAGGGCACCGGGGAGCTGTTTTTT.

This chain uses TRBV20-1 with TRBJ1-1; D remains unclear. This CDR3 has 10 residues. Trimming stripped 5 bases from V and 11 bases from J, with 12 bases between. CDR1 is DFQATT and CDR2 is SNEGSKA in the germline V gene (reference sequence). DNA for the CDR3: TGCAGTGCTCCAGTAGCGAAGGCTTTCTTT. It codes for CSAPVAKAFF.

This clone was seen a few times. Written as DNA, the CDR3 is TGCGCCAGCAGCTTCGACAGTGGGGTCTATGGCTACACCTTC. Amino acids: CASSFDSGVYGYTF. The rearrangement joins TRBV5-1 to TRBJ1-2; weak D call: TRBD1 (5 bases). Germline V lookup: CDR1 SGHRS, CDR2 YFSETQ. The V end was cut by 2 bases, the J end by 4 bases, with 12 bases between. The CDR3 sequence is 14 residues long.

The CDR3 coding sequence is TGTGCCAGCAGTTTACCCGGGGGGGGTACCTACAATGAGCAGTTCTTC. This translates into CASSLPGGGTYNEQFF. The chain has TRBV7-3 and TRBJ2-1; 8 positions agree with TRBD2. Germline CDR1 SGHTA, CDR2 FQGTGA. Trimming took 6 bases from V and 2 from J; bases not matched to a gene: 9. The CDR3 loop spans 16 amino acids.

V usage is TRBV6-1 and J usage is TRBJ1-3; 9 bases are a match to TRBD1. J gave up 2 bases and V 1 base, and 3 bases lay outside the gene matches. The germline CDR1 and CDR2 sequences are MNHNS and SASEGT. This CDR3 is 16 amino acids long. CDR3 nucleotides: TGTGCCAGCAGTGAAGTGGGGGACAGGGCTGGAAACACCATATATTTT. Its protein product is CASSEVGDRAGNTIYF.

There are a few counts of this clone. This chain joins TRBV6-1 and TRBJ2-1, with 12 bases identical to TRBD1. V dropped 2 bases and J dropped 8; count of bases not matched to a gene: 4. Germline CDR1 reads MNHNS; CDR2 reads SASEGT. CDR3 length equals 15 residues. The CDR3: CASSESGQGAHEQFF. The CDR3 DNA reads TGTGCCAGCAGTGAATCGGGACAGGGGGCTCATGAGCAGTTCTTC.

V gene TRBV5-1 combines with J gene TRBJ2-5; perhaps TRBD1 as D (6 bases). The germline CDR1 and CDR2 sequences are SGHRS and YFSETQ. The ends were cut back, 2 bases at V and 2 bases at J, with 10 bases in the middle. The CDR3 has 14 amino acids. The CDR3 nucleotides are TGCGCCAGCAGCTTTATGACAGGACAAGAGACCCAGTACTTC. It yields the protein CASSFMTGQETQYF.

The chain uses TRBV2 and TRBJ2-7; TRBD2 matches 9 bases. Germline V gene lookup returns CDR1 SNHLY and CDR2 FYNNEI. J gave up 0 bases and V 6 bases, and 9 bases lay outside the gene matches. There are 16 residues in the CDR3. As DNA, the CDR3 is TGTGCCAGCAGGCGGGGGGGTTGGGACAGCTCCTACGAGCAGTACTTC. This codes for CASRRGGWDSSYEQYF.

This chain connects TRBV6-5 to TRBJ1-2; 8 positions agree with TRBD1. Germline trimming cut 7 bases from V and 8 bases from J; bases unmatched to any gene: 12. CDR1 and CDR2 (germline): MNHEY, SVGAGI. The CDR3 has 14 residues. CDR3 DNA sequence: TGTGCCAGCACGCCCGAGGTCGACAGGGGAGGCTACACCTTC. Its translation is CASTPEVDRGGYTF.

This clone was recorded a few times. The chain uses TRBV2 and TRBJ2-7, with 10 bases that match TRBD2. Germline V gene data show CDR1 as SNHLY and CDR2 as FYNNEI. V lost 7 bases to trimming and J lost 4 bases; unmatched junction nucleotides: 1. The CDR3 is made up of 12 amino acids. CDR3 in DNA: TGTGCCAGCAAACTAGCGGGATACGAGCAGTACTTC. It yields the protein CASKLAGYEQYF.

The chain recombines TRBV4-1 with TRBJ2-5; D uncertain. Germline V gene lookup returns CDR1 MGHRA and CDR2 YSYEKL. The CDR3 contains 13 residues. Deletions cut 1 base from V and 4 bases from J, with 7 bases between. CDR3 sequence (DNA): TGCGCCAGCAGCCAAGTTCGGGTAGAGACCCAGTACTTC. Its protein is CASSQVRVETQYF.